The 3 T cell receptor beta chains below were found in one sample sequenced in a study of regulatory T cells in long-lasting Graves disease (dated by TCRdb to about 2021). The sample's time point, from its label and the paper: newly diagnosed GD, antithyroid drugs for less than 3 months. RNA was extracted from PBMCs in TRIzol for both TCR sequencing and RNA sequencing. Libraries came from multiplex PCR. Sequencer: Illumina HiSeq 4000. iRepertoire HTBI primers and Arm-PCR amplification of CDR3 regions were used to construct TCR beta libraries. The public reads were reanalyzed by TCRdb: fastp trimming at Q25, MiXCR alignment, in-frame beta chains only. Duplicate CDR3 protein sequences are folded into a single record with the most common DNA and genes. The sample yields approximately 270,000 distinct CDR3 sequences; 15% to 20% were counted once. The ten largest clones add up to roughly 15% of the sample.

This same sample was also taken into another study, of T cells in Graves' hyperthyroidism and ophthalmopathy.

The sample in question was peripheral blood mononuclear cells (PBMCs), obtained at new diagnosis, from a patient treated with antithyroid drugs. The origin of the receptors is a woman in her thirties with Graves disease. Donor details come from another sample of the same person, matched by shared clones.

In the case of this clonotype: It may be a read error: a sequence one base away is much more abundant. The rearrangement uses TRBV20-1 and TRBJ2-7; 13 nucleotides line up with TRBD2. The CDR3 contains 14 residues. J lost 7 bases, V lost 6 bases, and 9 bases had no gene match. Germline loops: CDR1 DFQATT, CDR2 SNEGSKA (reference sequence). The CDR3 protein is CSARGLAGFDEQYF. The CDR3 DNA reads TGCAGTGCCAGGGGACTAGCGGGGTTCGATGAGCAGTACTTC.

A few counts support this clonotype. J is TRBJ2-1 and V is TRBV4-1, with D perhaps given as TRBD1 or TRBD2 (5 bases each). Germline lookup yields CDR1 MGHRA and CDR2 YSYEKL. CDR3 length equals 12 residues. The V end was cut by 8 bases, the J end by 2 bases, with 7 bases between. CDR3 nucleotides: TGCGCCAGCGGGGGTCCCTACAATGAGCAGTTCTTC. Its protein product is CASGGPYNEQFF.

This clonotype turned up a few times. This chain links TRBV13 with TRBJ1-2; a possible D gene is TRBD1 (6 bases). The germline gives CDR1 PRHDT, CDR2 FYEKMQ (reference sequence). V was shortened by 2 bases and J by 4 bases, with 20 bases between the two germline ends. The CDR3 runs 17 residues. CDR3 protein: CASSLTGTFPMTYGYTF. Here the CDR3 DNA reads TGTGCCAGCAGCTTAACAGGGACATTCCCTATGACCTATGGCTACACCTTC.